This T cell receptor beta chain originates from a study of shared clonotypes between healthy human individuals. CD45RO-negative cells were positively selected for CCR7, leaving out terminally differentiated effector memory CD45RA+ cells. The table came from immunoSEQ multiplex PCR; TCRdb's copy has only in-frame clones and leaves some out. The table shows 1.5 million to 2.5 million clones, with just under 95% occurring only once. This receptor was identified in a man in his late teens or twenties in good health. The specimen sequenced was naive CD8+ T cells sorted from blood.

As DNA, the CDR3 is TGTGCCAGCAGTGTACAGGGATTTTACGAGCAGTACTTC. Translated, it gives CASSVQGFYEQYF. The chain carries TRBV28 and TRBJ2-7, with a weak D call TRBD1 (6 bases). Trimming stripped 5 bases from V and 4 bases from J, with 12 bases between. CDR1 MDHEN and CDR2 SYDVKM come from the germline V gene. This CDR3 comprises 13 residues.